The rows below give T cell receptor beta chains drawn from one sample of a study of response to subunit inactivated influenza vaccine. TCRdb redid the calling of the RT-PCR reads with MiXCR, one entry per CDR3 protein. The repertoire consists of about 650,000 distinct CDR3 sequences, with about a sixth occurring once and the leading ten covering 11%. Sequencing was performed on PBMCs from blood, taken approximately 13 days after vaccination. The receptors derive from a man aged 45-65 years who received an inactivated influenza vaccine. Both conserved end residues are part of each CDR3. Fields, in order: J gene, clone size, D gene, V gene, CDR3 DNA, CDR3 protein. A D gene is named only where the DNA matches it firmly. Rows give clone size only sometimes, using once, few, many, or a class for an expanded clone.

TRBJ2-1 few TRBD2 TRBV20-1 TGCAGTGCCTCGAGTAGCGGGAAATACAATGAGCAGTTCTTC CSASSSGKYNEQFF
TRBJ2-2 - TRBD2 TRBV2 TGTGCCAGCAGTGTAGCGGGCTGGAACACCGGGGAGCTGTTTTTT CASSVAGWNTGELFF
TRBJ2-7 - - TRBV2 TGTGCCAGCAGTGTCAGGGGATACGAGCAGTACTTC CASSVRGYEQYF
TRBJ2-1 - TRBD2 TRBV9 TGTGCCAGCAGCGAGCGGGGCATCTCCTACAATGAGCAGTTCTTC CASSERGISYNEQFF
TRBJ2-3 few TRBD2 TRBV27 TGTGCCAGCAGTTTACTAGCGGGGAACACAGATACGCAGTATTTT CASSLLAGNTDTQYF
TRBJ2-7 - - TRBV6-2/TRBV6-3 TGTGCCAGCAGTCCCTTTCCATCGACGTCCCAGACCTACGAGCAGTACTTC CASSPFPSTSQTYEQYF
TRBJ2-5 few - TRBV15 TGTGCCACCAGCATAGGACACGTCCAAGAGACCCAGTACTTC CATSIGHVQETQYF
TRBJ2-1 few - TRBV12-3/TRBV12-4 TGTGCCAGCAGTTTTGAGGGAGACCGGTTCTTC CASSFEGDRFF
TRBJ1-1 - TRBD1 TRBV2 TGTGCCAGCAGTGAAACAGGGGGCTTGAACACTGAAGCTTTCTTT CASSETGGLNTEAFF
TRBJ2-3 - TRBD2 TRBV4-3 TGCGCCAGCAGCCTCCCGGGACTAGCGGGGGGGAACACAGATACGCAGTATTTT CASSLPGLAGGNTDTQYF
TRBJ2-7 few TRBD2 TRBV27 TGTGCCAGCAGTCTCGGGACTAGCGGAGCTGAGCAGTACTTC CASSLGTSGAEQYF
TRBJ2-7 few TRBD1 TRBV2 TGTGCCAGCAGCGACCGGGACAGGGGGTCCTACGAGCAGTACTTC CASSDRDRGSYEQYF
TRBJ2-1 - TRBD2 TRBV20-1 TGCAGTGCTAGGGACCTACCGGGACTAGCCTCCTACAATGAGCAGTTCTTC CSARDLPGLASYNEQFF
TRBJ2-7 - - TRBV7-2 TGTGCCAGCAGTTCACAATATTACGAGCAGTACTTC CASSSQYYEQYF
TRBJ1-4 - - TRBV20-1 TGCAGTGGAAGTTTGGCCCTTAATGAAAAACTGTTTTTT CSGSLALNEKLFF
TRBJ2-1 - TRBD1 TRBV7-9 TGTGCCAGCAGCCTCCAGGGGGCTGGTTATGAGCAGATCTTC CASSLQGAGYEQIF
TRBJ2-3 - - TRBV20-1 TGCAGTGCAACCCAGGGCCGAGGTAGCACAGATACGCAGTATTTT CSATQGRGSTDTQYF
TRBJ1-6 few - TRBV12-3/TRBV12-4 TGTGCCAGCAGTTTTTCAAGGAGCTCCTATAATTCACCCCTCCACTTT CASSFSRSSYNSPLHF
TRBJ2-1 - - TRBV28 TGTGCCAGCAGTTTCGGTGGGAGAAGGGGTGAGCAGTTCTTC CASSFGGRRGEQFF
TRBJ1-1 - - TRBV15 TGTGCCACCAGCGGAAGGGGTGACACTGAAGCTTTCTTT CATSGRGDTEAFF
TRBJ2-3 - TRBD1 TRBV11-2 TGTGCCAGCAGCTTAACCCAGGGGGTCGCAGATACGCAGTATTTT CASSLTQGVADTQYF
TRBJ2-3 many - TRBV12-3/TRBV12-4 TGTGCCAGCAGTTCCGGCCAAGGAGATACGCAGTATTTT CASSSGQGDTQYF
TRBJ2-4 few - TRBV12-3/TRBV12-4 TGTGCCAGCAGTTTAGCGTACGGGAATGGGCCCAAAAACATTCAGTACTTC CASSLAYGNGPKNIQYF
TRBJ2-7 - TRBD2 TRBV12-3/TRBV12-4 TGTGCCAGCAAACCTAGCGGGACGCCCTCCGAGCAGTACTTC CASKPSGTPSEQYF
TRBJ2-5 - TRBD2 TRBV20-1 TGCAGTGCTAGATGGCGGGAGTTAGAGACCCAGTACTTC CSARWRELETQYF